The 3 T cell receptor beta chains listed next were all sequenced from one sample in a study of blood T cell repertoires in COVID-19. The repertoire was sequenced with immunoSEQ multiplex PCR; TCRdb's copy has only in-frame clones and lacks some. The sample shows some 100,000 clones, 70% to 90% of them seen only once. Sequences were obtained from peripheral blood. These receptor sequences come from an older woman with acute or convalescent COVID-19.

The V call is TRBV20-1, the J call TRBJ2-5; no firm D call. V was pared by 0 bases and J by 9 bases, with 8 bases between. CDR1 is DFQATT and CDR2 is SNEGSKA in the germline V gene (reference sequence). This CDR3 has 11 residues. CDR3 nucleotide sequence: TGCAGTGCTAGAGATCGCGGATCCCAGTACTTC. Protein sequence: CSARDRGSQYF.

This chain links TRBV6-5 with TRBJ2-2; D call uncertain. The CDR3 has 16 amino acids. CDR1 is MNHEY, CDR2 SVGAGI, per germline. Between the trimmed V and J ends, which lost 4 bases and 4 bases, there was a span of 16 bases. In nucleotides, the CDR3 is TGTGCCAGCAGTTCCAAGGTACAGCTCGTCACCGGGGAGCTGTTTTTT. This translates into CASSSKVQLVTGELFF.

J is TRBJ1-1 and V is TRBV7-9; the D is unclear. Germline V lookup: CDR1 SEHNR, CDR2 FQNEAQ (reference sequence). This CDR3 has 14 residues. The V and J ends lost 4 bases and 11 bases respectively, with 20 bases between them. The CDR3 DNA sequence: TGTGCCAGCAGCTCCCGGTCCGACACTCTTTTCGCTTTCTTT. Its translation: CASSSRSDTLFAFF.